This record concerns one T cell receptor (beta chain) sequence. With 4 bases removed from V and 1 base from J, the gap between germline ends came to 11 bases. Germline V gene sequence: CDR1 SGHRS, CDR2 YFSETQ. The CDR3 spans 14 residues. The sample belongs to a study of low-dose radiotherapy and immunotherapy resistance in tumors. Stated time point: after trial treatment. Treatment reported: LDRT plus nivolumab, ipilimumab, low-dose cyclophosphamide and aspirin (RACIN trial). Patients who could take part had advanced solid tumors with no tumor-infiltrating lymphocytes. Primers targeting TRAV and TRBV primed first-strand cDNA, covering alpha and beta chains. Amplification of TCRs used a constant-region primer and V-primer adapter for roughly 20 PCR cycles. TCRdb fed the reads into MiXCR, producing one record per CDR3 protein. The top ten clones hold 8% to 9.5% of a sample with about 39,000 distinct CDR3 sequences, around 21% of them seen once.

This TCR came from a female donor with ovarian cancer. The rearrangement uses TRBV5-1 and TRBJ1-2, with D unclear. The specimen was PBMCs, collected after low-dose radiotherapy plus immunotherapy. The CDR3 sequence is CASSPRELNYGYTF. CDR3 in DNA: TGCGCCAGCAGCCCAAGGGAACTTAACTATGGCTACACCTTC.